These 10 T cell receptor beta chains came from one sample sequenced in a study of blood T cell repertoires in COVID-19. Sequencing was performed with immunoSEQ multiplex PCR; in TCRdb, only in-frame clones are kept and a portion is missing. The sample records roughly 400,000 clones, around nine tenths being singletons. Sequenced input: PBMCs or T cells enriched from blood (not recorded which). The receptors originated from a woman younger than 35 who had been exposed to COVID-19.

The V gene is TRBV11-3, the J gene TRBJ1-1, with D hard to call. Germline CDR1 is SGHNT and CDR2 is YENEEA. Trimming stripped 5 bases from V and 7 bases from J, with 14 bases between. This CDR3 comprises 13 residues. CDR3 region: CASSQGRWNEAFF. CDR3 DNA sequence: TGTGCCAGCAGCCAAGGGAGGTGGAATGAAGCTTTCTTT.

This chain connects TRBV6-2 or TRBV6-3 to TRBJ1-5; a possible D gene is TRBD1 (5 bases). CDR1 is MNHEY, CDR2 SVGEGT, per germline. Trimming left V 2 bases short and J 3 bases short, with 17 bases between. This CDR3 spans 17 amino acids. As DNA, the CDR3 is TGTGCCAGCAGTTACCACTTACTCAGGGACTCCAATCAGCCCCAGCATTTT. It encodes CASSYHLLRDSNQPQHF.

J is TRBJ1-4 and V is TRBV7-2; D may be TRBD1 (5 bases). Trimming took off 5 bases at V and 2 bases at J, with 12 bases between the two ends. Germline CDR1 reads SGHTA; CDR2 reads FQGNSA. The CDR3 is 15 residues long. CDR3 DNA sequence: TGTGCCAGCAGCCGGAACAGGCTTACTAATGAAAAACTGTTTTTT. It specifies CASSRNRLTNEKLFF.

This chain uses TRBV6-2 or TRBV6-3 with TRBJ1-2, with 12 bases lining up with TRBD1. J lost 2 bases, V lost 5 bases, and 6 bases had no gene match. The CDR3 sequence is 16 residues long. CDR1 and CDR2 from the germline V gene are MNHEY and SVGEGT. The CDR3 DNA reads as TGTGCCAGCAGTCACCCCGGGACAGGGGGCAACTATGGCTACACCTTC. Amino acid sequence: CASSHPGTGGNYGYTF.

This sequence joins TRBV6-2 or TRBV6-3 and TRBJ2-3, with D perhaps TRBD2 (5 bases). This CDR3 region has 15 residues. Trimming stripped 2 bases from V and 1 base from J, with 10 bases between. Germline lookup yields CDR1 MNHEY and CDR2 SVGEGT. The CDR3 spells CASSYGRGRTDTQYF. CDR3 nucleotide sequence: TGTGCCAGCAGTTACGGGCGAGGGCGCACAGATACGCAGTATTTT.

With regard to this clone: This may stem from a read error, because a much larger clone lies one nucleotide away. Other DNA sequences in this sample translate to the same CDR3. This chain joins TRBV4-1 and TRBJ2-7; 12 nucleotides line up with TRBD2. Losses at the gene ends were 6 bases for V and 6 bases for J; bases not matched to a gene: 18. CDR3 length: 18 residues. Germline lookup yields CDR1 MGHRA and CDR2 YSYEKL. CDR3 in DNA: TGCGCCAGCAGTCCCCCTTTCCCGAACCTAGCGGGGGGGGTCGAGCAGTACTTC. Its protein product is CASSPPFPNLAGGVEQYF.

The rearrangement joins TRBV7-9 to TRBJ2-7; 9 bases are shared with TRBD1. The CDR3 is 14 residues long. Germline loops: CDR1 SEHNR, CDR2 FQNEAQ (reference sequence). The junction had 8 bases not matched to a gene; V was cut back by 5 bases and J by 6 bases. This CDR3 reads CASSPPGTGSEQYF. The CDR3 coding sequence is TGTGCCAGCAGCCCACCCGGGACAGGGTCCGAGCAGTACTTC.

The chain carries TRBV7-2 and TRBJ1-2; D is possibly TRBD1 (5 bases). Germline lookup yields CDR1 SGHTA and CDR2 FQGNSA. V was shortened by 0 bases and J by 8 bases, with 10 bases between the two germline ends. The CDR3 spans 13 residues. CDR3 region: CASSLAAGVGYTF. The CDR3 DNA reads TGTGCCAGCAGCTTAGCGGCGGGGGTGGGCTACACCTTC.

The rearrangement links TRBV15 to TRBJ1-2; tentatively, D is TRBD1 (6 bases). The germline V gene encodes CDR1 LNHNV and CDR2 YYDKDF (reference sequence). Trimming pared 0 bases from V and 4 bases from J, leaving 15 bases between. This CDR3 contains 16 residues. The CDR3 nucleotides are TGTGCCACCAGCAGAGAAGCAATTGACAGGAGCTATGGCTACACCTTC. Its protein product is CATSREAIDRSYGYTF.

The J gene is TRBJ2-1, the V gene TRBV7-6; tentatively, D is TRBD2 (6 bases). Per germline, CDR1 SGHVS and CDR2 FNYEAQ. The CDR3 sequence is 15 residues long. V dropped 1 base and J dropped 0 bases, with 7 bases sitting between them. The CDR3 coding sequence is TGTGCCAGCAGCTTAGTCGGGAGCTCCTACAATGAGCAGTTCTTC. It is translated as CASSLVGSSYNEQFF.